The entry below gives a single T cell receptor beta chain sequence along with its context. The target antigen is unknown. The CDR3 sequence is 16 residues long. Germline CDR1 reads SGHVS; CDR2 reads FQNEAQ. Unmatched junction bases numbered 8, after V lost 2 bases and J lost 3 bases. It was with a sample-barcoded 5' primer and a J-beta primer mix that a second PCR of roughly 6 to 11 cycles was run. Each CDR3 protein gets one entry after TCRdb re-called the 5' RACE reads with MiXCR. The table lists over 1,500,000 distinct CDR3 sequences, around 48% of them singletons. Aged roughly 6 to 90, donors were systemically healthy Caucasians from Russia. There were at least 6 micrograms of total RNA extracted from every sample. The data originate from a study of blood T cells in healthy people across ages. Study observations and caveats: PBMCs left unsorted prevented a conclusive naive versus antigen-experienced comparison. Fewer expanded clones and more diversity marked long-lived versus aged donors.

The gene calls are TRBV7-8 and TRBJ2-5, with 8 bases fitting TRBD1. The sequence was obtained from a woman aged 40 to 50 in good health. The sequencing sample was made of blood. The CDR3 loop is CASSLSGTGIKETQYF. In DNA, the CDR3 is TGTGCCAGCAGCTTATCTGGGACAGGAATTAAAGAGACCCAGTACTTC. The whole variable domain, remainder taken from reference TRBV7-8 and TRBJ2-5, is GAGVSQSPRYKVAKRGQDVALRCDPISGHVSLFWYQQALGQGPEFLTYFQNEAQLDKSGLPSDRFFAERPEGSVSTLKIQRTQQEDSAVYLCASSLSGTGIKETQYFGPGTRLLVL.